The rows below give T cell receptor beta chains drawn from one sample of a study of cytomegalovirus exposure and HLA in healthy donors. Sequencing used immunoSEQ multiplex PCR; TCRdb keeps in-frame clones, though not all of them. The data show roughly 120,000 clones, roughly four fifths seen once. The specimen sequenced was PBMCs. All receptors come from a man aged 45-60 years in good health and CMV-seronegative. Each CDR3 is given with its conserved first and last residue. D genes are given only for firm matches.

V	D	J	CDR3
TRBV10-3	NA	TRBJ2-1	CAVGVRGDEQFF
TRBV5-1	NA	TRBJ2-7	CASSLGRVSDEQYF
TRBV11-1	NA	TRBJ1-1	CASSLREGSQAFF
TRBV5-1	NA	TRBJ2-1	CASSLEGRTYNEQFF
TRBV6-1	NA	TRBJ2-7	CASSPGIYEQYF
TRBV19	TRBD1	TRBJ1-6	CASSDAGQVRSPLHF
TRBV11-1	NA	TRBJ2-1	CASSRTRYNEQFF
TRBV18	TRBD1	TRBJ1-5	CASSPGTGYVAQHF
TRBV25-1	NA	TRBJ2-1	CASSEYRGTGYNEQFF
TRBV30	TRBD1	TRBJ1-4	CAWTRTGENEKLFF
TRBV11-2	NA	TRBJ1-1	CASSLEAGNTEAFF
TRBV5-1	NA	TRBJ2-2	CASSSRTLDTGELFF
TRBV7-8	TRBD2	TRBJ2-5	CASSPGTSETQYF
TRBV7-9	NA	TRBJ1-4	CASSGQETAHEKLFF
TRBV19	NA	TRBJ1-1	CASRKGMNTEAFF
TRBV6-1	NA	TRBJ2-1	CACKLAPNPGDEQFF
TRBV13	TRBD2	TRBJ2-5	CASSQGLVVETQYF
TRBV5-1	NA	TRBJ2-5	CASSLDSSAVQETQYF
TRBV5-8	TRBD2	TRBJ2-3	CASSPGGTSGAVDTQYF
TRBV28	TRBD1	TRBJ1-6	CASSDPTGTDNSPLHF
TRBV7-8	NA	TRBJ2-5	CASSPLAQETQYF
TRBV6-5	NA	TRBJ1-1	CASSAGTLNTEAFF
TRBV7-2	TRBD2	TRBJ2-3	CASSLRKSGATDTQYF
TRBV5-1	TRBD1	TRBJ1-1	CASSLALGQGGTEAFF
TRBV9	NA	TRBJ2-1	CASNKRGSSYNEQFF
TRBV5-6	NA	TRBJ1-4	CASSRGLAGPHNEKLFF
TRBV6-5	TRBD1	TRBJ2-1	CASSYSRQGAGEQFF
TRBV11-2	TRBD2	TRBJ2-2	CASSRTSGGPSTGELFF
TRBV9	NA	TRBJ2-3	CASSPLGSSDTQYF
TRBV2	TRBD2	TRBJ2-3	CASSPPAGPSTDTQYF
TRBV5-4	NA	TRBJ2-1	CASSLASGNEQFF
TRBV6-1	NA	TRBJ1-6	CASSEMLGGVSYNSPLHF
TRBV9	NA	TRBJ1-1	CASSPRDFQEGTEAFF
TRBV30	TRBD1	TRBJ1-1	CAWTDRLLNTEAFF
TRBV5-5	TRBD1	TRBJ1-2	CASSLAQGAGGYTF
TRBV9	TRBD1	TRBJ2-5	CASSVTGGFTQETQYF
TRBV7-2	TRBD1	TRBJ1-1	CASSPGGGSPESDIGRAFF
TRBV2	TRBD2	NA	CASSISSGGFSYEQYF
TRBV29-1	TRBD2	TRBJ2-1	CSVLGTSGGRLGSYNEQFF
TRBV7-8	NA	TRBJ2-7	CASSVQGGLSYEQYF
TRBV9	NA	TRBJ2-2	CASSYSGHLGELFF
TRBV7-3	NA	TRBJ1-3	CAANRHPSGNTIYF